In this sample, the clone carrying this TCR beta chain turned up a few times. Its target is not known. The entry originates in a study of beta chain features in type 1 diabetes. The wider study: Patient and healthy donor groups were alike in age, gender and cell yields. General study findings and limits: Healthy donors had naive, central memory and Treg TCRB repertoires that appeared less similar than those seen among patients. Sequencing used cDNA, and cells with high TCR expression could therefore be over-represented.

The authors sorted CD4+ naive, central memory, regulatory and stem cell-like memory cells via CD45RO/CCR7/CD25/CD127/CD95/CD27. Reverse transcription of all isolated RNA meant that expressed TCRB transcripts were sequenced. Only in-frame clones appear in the TCRdb table, and some are missing; sequencing was by immunoSEQ multiplex PCR. The sample records a few hundred thousand clones, about 29% being singletons. The CDR3 loop spans 14 amino acids. V lost 6 bases and J 1 base, leaving 12 bases between the germline ends. Germline CDR1 and CDR2: SQVTM and ANQGSEA. The rearrangement uses TRBV29-1 and TRBJ2-2; D gene ambiguous. The sequenced sample consisted of naive CD4+ T cells from blood. This clonotype was sampled from a man aged 18 to 35 in good health. In DNA form, the CDR3 reads TGCAGCGTGCACGGCGCGCAGAACACCGGGGAGCTGTTTTTT. The encoded protein is CSVHGAQNTGELFF.